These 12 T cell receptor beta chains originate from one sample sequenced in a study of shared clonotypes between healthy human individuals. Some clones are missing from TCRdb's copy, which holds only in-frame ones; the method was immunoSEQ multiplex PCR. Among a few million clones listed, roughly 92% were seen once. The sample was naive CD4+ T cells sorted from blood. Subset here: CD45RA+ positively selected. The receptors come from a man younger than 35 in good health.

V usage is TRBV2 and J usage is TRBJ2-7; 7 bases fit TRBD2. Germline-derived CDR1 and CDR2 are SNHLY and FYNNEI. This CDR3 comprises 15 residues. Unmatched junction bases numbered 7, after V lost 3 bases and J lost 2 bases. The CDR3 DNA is TGTGCCAGCAGTGAGTTTCTAGCGGTGGCCTACGAGCAGTACTTC. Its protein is CASSEFLAVAYEQYF.

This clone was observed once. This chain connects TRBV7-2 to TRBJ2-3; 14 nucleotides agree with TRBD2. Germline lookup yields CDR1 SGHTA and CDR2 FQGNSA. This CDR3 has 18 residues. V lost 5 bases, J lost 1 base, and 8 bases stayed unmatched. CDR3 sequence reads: CASSPGTSGRTGTDTQYF. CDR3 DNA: TGTGCCAGCAGCCCGGGGACTAGCGGGAGAACGGGCACAGATACGCAGTATTTT.

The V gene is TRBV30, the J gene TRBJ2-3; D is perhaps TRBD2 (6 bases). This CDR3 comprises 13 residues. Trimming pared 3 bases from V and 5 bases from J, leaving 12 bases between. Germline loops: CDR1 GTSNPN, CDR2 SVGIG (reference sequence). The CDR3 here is CAWSPMGGDTQYF. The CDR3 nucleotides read TGTGCCTGGAGCCCAATGGGGGGAGATACGCAGTATTTT.

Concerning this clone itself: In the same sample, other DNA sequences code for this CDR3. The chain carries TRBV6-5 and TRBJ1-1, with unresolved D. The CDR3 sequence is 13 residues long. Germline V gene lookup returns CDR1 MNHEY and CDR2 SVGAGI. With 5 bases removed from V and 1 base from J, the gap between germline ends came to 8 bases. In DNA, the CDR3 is TGTGCCAGCAGTCGGGGAGGGAACACTGAAGCTTTCTTT. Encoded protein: CASSRGGNTEAFF.

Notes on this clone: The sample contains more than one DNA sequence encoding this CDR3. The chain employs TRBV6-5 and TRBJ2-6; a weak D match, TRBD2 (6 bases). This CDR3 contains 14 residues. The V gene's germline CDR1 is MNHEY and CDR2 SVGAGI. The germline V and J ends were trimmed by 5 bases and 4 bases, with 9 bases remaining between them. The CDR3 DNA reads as TGTGCCAGCAGTCGGGGGAGCGGGGCCAACGTCCTGACTTTC. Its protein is CASSRGSGANVLTF.

CDR3 DNA: TGTGCCAGCAGCTCACGGGACAGGGGCGCCGGGGAGCTGTTTTTT. Its translation: CASSSRDRGAGELFF. This chain joins TRBV5-4 and TRBJ2-2; TRBD1 matches at 10 bases. Germline values: CDR1 SGHNT, CDR2 YYREEE (reference sequence). CDR3 length: 15 residues. J gave up 6 bases and V 3 bases, and 5 bases lay outside the gene matches.

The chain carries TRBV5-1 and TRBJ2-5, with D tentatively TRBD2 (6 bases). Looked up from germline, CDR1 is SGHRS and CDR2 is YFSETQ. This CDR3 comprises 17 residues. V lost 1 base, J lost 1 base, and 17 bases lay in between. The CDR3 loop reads CASSLNRLAGSQETQYF. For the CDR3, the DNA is TGCGCCAGCAGCTTGAACCGACTGGCGGGGAGCCAAGAGACCCAGTACTTC. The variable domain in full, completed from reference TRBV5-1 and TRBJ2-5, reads KAGVTQTPRYLIKTRGQQVTLSCSPISGHRSVSWYQQTPGQGLQFLFEYFSETQRNKGNFPGRFSGRQFSNSRSEMNVSTLELGDSALYLCASSLNRLAGSQETQYFGPGTRLLVL.

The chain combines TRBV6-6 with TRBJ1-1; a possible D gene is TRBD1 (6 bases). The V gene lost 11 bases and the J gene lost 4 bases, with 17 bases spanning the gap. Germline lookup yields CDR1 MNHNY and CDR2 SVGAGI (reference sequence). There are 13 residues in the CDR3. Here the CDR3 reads CAGHRAGGTEAFF. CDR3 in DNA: TGTGCCGGTCACAGGGCCGGTGGCACTGAAGCTTTCTTT.

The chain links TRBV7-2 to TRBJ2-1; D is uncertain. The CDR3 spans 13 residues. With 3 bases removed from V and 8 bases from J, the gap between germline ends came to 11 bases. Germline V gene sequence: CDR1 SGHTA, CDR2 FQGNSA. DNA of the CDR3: TGTGCCAGCAGCTTGGTCGGTGGCGATGAGCAGTTCTTC. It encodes CASSLVGGDEQFF.

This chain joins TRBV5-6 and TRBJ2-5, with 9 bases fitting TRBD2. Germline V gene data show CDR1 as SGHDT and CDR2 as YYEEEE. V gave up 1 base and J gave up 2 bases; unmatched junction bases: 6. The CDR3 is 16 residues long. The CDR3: CASSLRASGDQETQYF. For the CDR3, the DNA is TGTGCCAGCAGCTTGAGGGCTAGCGGGGATCAAGAGACCCAGTACTTC.

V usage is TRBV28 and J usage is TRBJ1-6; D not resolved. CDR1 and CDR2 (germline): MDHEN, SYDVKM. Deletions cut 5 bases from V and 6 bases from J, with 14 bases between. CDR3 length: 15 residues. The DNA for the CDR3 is TGTGCCAGCAGTCTGGTTAGTGTGGGTAATTCACCCCTCCACTTT. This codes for CASSLVSVGNSPLHF.

Written as DNA, the CDR3 is TGTGCCAGCAGTGAACCCCAAAATTCTGGGGCCAACGTCCTGACTTTC. Amino acids: CASSEPQNSGANVLTF. The chain employs TRBV6-1 and TRBJ2-6; the D is unclear. Germline loops: CDR1 MNHNS, CDR2 SASEGT. Trimming pared 2 bases from V and 1 base from J, leaving 9 bases between. The length of the CDR3 is 16 residues.